What follows is one T cell receptor (beta chain) and its context. It has no known antigen specificity. No quality values exist for individual bases; no much larger clone is one base distant. The immunoSEQ Assay was used to sequence TCR beta CDR3 regions from DNA. As for the original processing: T cell density was computed as TCR beta template counts normalized to usable DNA estimated by amplifying housekeeping genes. Using the preseqR package, richness was estimated by extrapolating to 120,000 templates for tissue samples and 400,000 templates for PBMC samples. Clonality was taken to be one minus Pielou's evenness. Differential abundance testing on productive amino-acid clonotypes, with a minimum total count of 5 and an alpha of 0.1, was used to identify tissue-enriched TCRs. Repertoire overlap between compartments was quantified with the Jaccard Index and Morisita Overlap Index. GLIPH grouped TCR beta CDR3s together with public tetramer-defined viral CDR3s, and a viral motif had to include at least three viral sequences and also show V-gene enrichment. Here the immuneACCESS table is served through TCRdb, limited to in-frame sequences with V and J called. Missing clones are a known gap in these copies; in checked studies unresolved V genes cover under half, and the rest lacks a known reason. The V and J calls and clone size were taken over from that table, and D and trimming were inferred from the DNA. The sample yields more than 30,000 clones; nearly 90% were counted once. Of the sample, 4.2% falls within the top ten clones.

At diagnosis, peripheral blood, uninvolved tumor-adjacent lung and tumor were collected and were preserved as a mix of fresh-frozen and FFPE material. For TCR repertoire profiling, blood samples were analyzed in the form of peripheral blood mononuclear cells. The sample is drawn from a study of T cells in localized non-small cell lung cancer (dated by TCRdb to about 2020). At the level of the whole study: The study analyzed T cell repertoires of roughly 220 early-stage NSCLC patients, comparing tumors and uninvolved tumor-adjacent lungs. The cohort comprised 236 treatment-naïve NSCLC patients with resected, localized lung tumors. The mean age of the NSCLC patients was approximately 71 years, with 130 or so men and around 100 women.

What the work shows at the level of the full study, not this receptor alone: Because the study design was exploratory, TCR variables were selected using unadjusted p-values without false-discovery rate correction. Because multi-region sequencing of the tumors was not done, intratumor heterogeneity could not be ruled out. A median of roughly 50 of the top 100 tumor clones turned up in the paired uninvolved adjacent lung, and 25 to 35 of those clones also ranked among the top 100 of that same adjacent lung. Longer overall survival was associated with higher T cell density in blood, whereas shorter survival was associated with higher clonality in adjacent lung. The highest T cell clonality was observed in uninvolved tumor-adjacent lung, where clonality exceeded that of tumor, suggesting that antigenic responses were more focused in uninvolved tumor-adjacent lung.

V is shortened by 4 bases, J by 4 bases, and the region joining them spans 10 bases. Per the germline V gene, LGHNA is the CDR1 and YNFKEQ is the CDR2. The CDR3 runs 14 residues from the cysteine to the phenylalanine. Of all the DNA, just the CDR3 is kept, 42 bases in frame from base 1. The chain couples TRBV4-2 to TRBJ2-2; the D region is possibly TRBD1 or TRBD2, each matching across 5 bases. The sequence came from a woman aged 35 to 70 with stage III lung adenocarcinoma. This specimen consisted of peripheral blood mononuclear cells, obtained before any cancer treatment. The CDR3 reads as follows: CASSRPGPTGELFF. The sequence in DNA is TGTGCCAGCAGCCGGCCGGGGCCCACCGGGGAGCTGTTTTTT.